This is a list of T cell receptor beta chains from one sample in a study of T cell repertoires in cytomegalovirus infection. These receptors are not linked to any known antigen. TCRdb called the reads again in MiXCR, with one record for every CDR3 protein. The table lists about 310,000 distinct CDR3 sequences, just under 25% of them singletons. Sample: cultured PBMCs, taken from culture after CMV antigen stimulation. Every receptor here comes from a human donor in good health (CMV status not recorded). Some clones in this sample may be carry-over from other donors' samples. The CDR3 runs from the conserved cysteine through the conserved F or W. A D gene is named only where the DNA matches it firmly. The size field is filled for only some rows; it gives once, few, many or a size class.

V: TRBV7-2
J: TRBJ2-3
size: many
D: .
DNA: TGTGCCAGCAGCGAGCTACAGGGTGTATTCCCAGATACGCAGTATTTT
CDR3: CASSELQGVFPDTQYF

V: TRBV7-8
J: TRBJ2-7
size: many
D: .
DNA: TGTGCCAGCAGCGATTTAAAGTTCTCCTACGAGCAGTACTTC
CDR3: CASSDLKFSYEQYF

V: TRBV19
J: TRBJ1-3
size: few
D: .
DNA: TGTGCCAGTACCCCCTTAAATCGAGGTTCCGGAAACACCATATATTTT
CDR3: CASTPLNRGSGNTIYF

V: TRBV28
J: TRBJ2-7
size: .
D: .
DNA: TGTGCCAGCAGTTTGGGACGGGCGACGGAGCAGTACTTC
CDR3: CASSLGRATEQYF

V: TRBV7-3
J: TRBJ2-1
size: many
D: TRBD2
DNA: TGTGCCAGCAGCTTGGGCGGGAGCGGTACCTACAATGAGCAGTTCTTC
CDR3: CASSLGGSGTYNEQFF

V: TRBV7-3
J: TRBJ1-1
size: few
D: .
DNA: TGTGCCAGCAGCGGAGGGATGAACACTGAAGCTTTCTTT
CDR3: CASSGGMNTEAFF

V: TRBV27
J: TRBJ2-1
size: few
D: .
DNA: TGTGCCAGCAGCCGCGGACTTAGAACAACAAGGCCACAAGACAATGAGCAGTTCTTC
CDR3: CASSRGLRTTRPQDNEQFF

V: TRBV24-1
J: TRBJ2-2
size: few
D: .
DNA: TGTGCCACCAGTGATGGGGCTATGTCACAGAACACCGGGGAGCTGTTTTTT
CDR3: CATSDGAMSQNTGELFF

V: TRBV6-2/TRBV6-3
J: TRBJ2-2
size: .
D: .
DNA: TGTGCCAGCAGCGCCAGCGGGACAATGAACACCGGGGAGCTGTTTTTT
CDR3: CASSASGTMNTGELFF

V: TRBV7-8
J: TRBJ2-3
size: few
D: TRBD2
DNA: TGTGCCAGCAGCCCGGCTGCGGGGGGGGCCGAAGATACGCAGTATTTT
CDR3: CASSPAAGGAEDTQYF

V: TRBV28
J: TRBJ1-2
size: few
D: TRBD1
DNA: TGTGCCAGCACTAACCAGGGGGCGCGGGGTTATGGCTACACCTTC
CDR3: CASTNQGARGYGYTF

V: TRBV6-4
J: TRBJ2-2
size: many
D: TRBD2
DNA: TGTGCCAGCAGTGACTCGCCTAGCGGGGCAGCCTCCAGTCGGGAGCTGTTTTTT
CDR3: CASSDSPSGAASSRELFF

V: TRBV7-6
J: TRBJ1-1
size: few
D: .
DNA: TGTGCCAGCAGCTTAGGGGGGGCCTTTGAAGCTTTCTTT
CDR3: CASSLGGAFEAFF

V: TRBV9
J: TRBJ1-6
size: .
D: TRBD1
DNA: TGTGCCAGCAGCGTAGGGACAGGGGCGGGATCACCCCTCCACTTT
CDR3: CASSVGTGAGSPLHF

V: TRBV28
J: TRBJ2-7
size: .
D: .
DNA: TGTGCCAGCAGTTTGGGGACTTTCTACGAGCAGTACTTC
CDR3: CASSLGTFYEQYF

V: TRBV28
J: TRBJ2-7
size: few
D: .
DNA: TGTGCCAGCAGTTCCGGCATATCATGGGGATACGAGCAGTACTTC
CDR3: CASSSGISWGYEQYF

V: TRBV10-3
J: TRBJ1-1
size: .
D: .
DNA: TGTGCCATCAGTGACGTGGCAGGGCCGAACACTGAAGCTTTCTTT
CDR3: CAISDVAGPNTEAFF

V: TRBV7-2
J: TRBJ2-3
size: few
D: TRBD1
DNA: TGTGCCAGCAGCCTGGGACAGGCGAACACAGATACGCAGTATTTT
CDR3: CASSLGQANTDTQYF

V: TRBV28
J: TRBJ1-5
size: .
D: TRBD1
DNA: TGTGCCAGCAGCGACAGGGGAATGAGGCAGCCCCAGCATTTT
CDR3: CASSDRGMRQPQHF

V: TRBV11-1
J: TRBJ2-7
size: few
D: TRBD2
DNA: TGTGCCAGCAGCTTAGCGGGGAGCGCCGGGACTAGCAGTAGCTACGAGCAGTACTTC
CDR3: CASSLAGSAGTSSSYEQYF

V: TRBV6-2/TRBV6-3
J: TRBJ1-5
size: .
D: TRBD1
DNA: TGTGCCAGCAACCGGGACAGGGGGACTTATAGCAATCAGCCCCAGCATTTT
CDR3: CASNRDRGTYSNQPQHF

V: TRBV19
J: TRBJ2-1
size: few
D: TRBD1
DNA: TGTGCCAGTAGTAGAGGGACAGGGGGTTACAATGAGCAGTTCTTC
CDR3: CASSRGTGGYNEQFF

V: TRBV27
J: TRBJ1-2
size: many
D: .
DNA: TGTGCCAGCAGTCCTACCGACCTCTCTCGAGACTATGGCTACACCTTC
CDR3: CASSPTDLSRDYGYTF

V: TRBV15
J: TRBJ2-5
size: few
D: .
DNA: TGTGCCACCAGCAGAGGGGGAGTAGAGACCCAGTACTTC
CDR3: CATSRGGVETQYF

V: TRBV7-8
J: TRBJ2-7
size: many
D: TRBD2
DNA: TGTGCCAGCAGCTTAGGACTAGCGGGAAGCTACGAGCAGTACTTC
CDR3: CASSLGLAGSYEQYF

V: TRBV20-1
J: TRBJ2-3
size: few
D: .
DNA: TGCAGTGCTCGTCTAGCCGTCAGCACAGATACGCAGTATTTT
CDR3: CSARLAVSTDTQYF

V: TRBV7-2
J: TRBJ2-3
size: few
D: TRBD1
DNA: TGTGCCAGCAGCCCAGGACAGGGAGGAGATACGCAGTATTTT
CDR3: CASSPGQGGDTQYF

V: TRBV7-9
J: TRBJ2-1
size: few
D: TRBD2
DNA: TGTGCCAGCAGCTTGACTTTAGCGGGAGTTCGAAATGAGCAGTTCTTC
CDR3: CASSLTLAGVRNEQFF

V: TRBV28
J: TRBJ2-3
size: few
D: .
DNA: TGTGCCAGCCGCCTCGCAGATACGCAGTATTTT
CDR3: CASRLADTQYF

V: TRBV7-2
J: TRBJ1-2
size: many
D: .
DNA: TGTGCCAGCAGCCCCTACGGGGGGGGAAACTATGGCTACACCTTC
CDR3: CASSPYGGGNYGYTF

V: TRBV2
J: TRBJ1-2
size: .
D: TRBD1
DNA: TGTGCCAGAGGGACGACAGGGGTCAATGGCTACACCTTC
CDR3: CARGTTGVNGYTF

V: TRBV15
J: TRBJ2-1
size: .
D: TRBD2
DNA: TGTGCCACCAGCAGTCTAGCGGGGGGACACAATGAGCAGTTCTTC
CDR3: CATSSLAGGHNEQFF

V: TRBV6-1
J: TRBJ2-7
size: .
D: .
DNA: TGTGCCAGCAGTGCGACGGCCAGCTCCTACGAGCAGTACTTC
CDR3: CASSATASSYEQYF

V: TRBV19
J: TRBJ2-1
size: .
D: .
DNA: TGTGCCAGTAGTATGAGGCTAGCACATTACAATGAGCAGTTCTTC
CDR3: CASSMRLAHYNEQFF

V: TRBV30
J: TRBJ1-1
size: .
D: .
DNA: TGTGCCTGGATCAGGGGAGAGAACACTGAAGCTTTCTTT
CDR3: CAWIRGENTEAFF

V: TRBV27
J: TRBJ1-6
size: few
D: TRBD1
DNA: TGTGCCAGCAGTCTGACAGGGATCCTTTCACCCCTCCACTTT
CDR3: CASSLTGILSPLHF

V: TRBV11-3
J: TRBJ1-5
size: .
D: .
DNA: TGTGCCAGCAGCCCCCGCCAATTATCCTGCAATCAGCCCCAGCATTTT
CDR3: CASSPRQLSCNQPQHF

V: TRBV6-1
J: TRBJ1-1
size: few
D: .
DNA: TGTGCCAGCAGAAGAGCCGGGGCGAACACTGAAGCTTTCTTT
CDR3: CASRRAGANTEAFF

V: TRBV20-1
J: TRBJ2-3
size: .
D: TRBD1
DNA: TGCAGTGCCGGTGACAGGGGCAGATCCCCAGATACGCAGTATTTT
CDR3: CSAGDRGRSPDTQYF

V: TRBV7-8
J: TRBJ2-5
size: few
D: TRBD2
DNA: TGTGCCAGCAGCATGGGACTAGCGGGAGTAGAGACCCAGTACTTC
CDR3: CASSMGLAGVETQYF

V: TRBV7-8
J: TRBJ1-3
size: many
D: .
DNA: TGTGCCAGCAGCTTAGCAGCCAGGCTCTCTGGAAACACCATATATTTT
CDR3: CASSLAARLSGNTIYF

V: TRBV27
J: TRBJ1-5
size: few
D: .
DNA: TGTGCCAGCAGTCCTCGGGGAGGCAGGGCCCATCAGCCCCAGCATTTT
CDR3: CASSPRGGRAHQPQHF

V: TRBV7-2
J: TRBJ2-2
size: many
D: .
DNA: TGTGCCAGCAGCTTAAGTCCCACCGGGGAGCTGTTTTTT
CDR3: CASSLSPTGELFF

V: TRBV7-3
J: TRBJ2-1
size: .
D: TRBD1
DNA: TGTGCCAGCAGCTTACAAGGACAGGGAAATCATGAGCAGTTCTTC
CDR3: CASSLQGQGNHEQFF

V: TRBV4-2
J: TRBJ2-1
size: .
D: TRBD2
DNA: TGTGCCAGCAGCCAAGTAGGCTCGTCCGCGGGAGAAGTGGAACAGTTCTTC
CDR3: CASSQVGSSAGEVEQFF

V: TRBV20-1
J: TRBJ1-6
size: few
D: .
DNA: TGCAGTGCTAGCTCCCCCCGCTCGACAGATCAAGTCTCCTATAATTCACCCCTCCACTTT
CDR3: CSASSPRSTDQVSYNSPLHF

V: TRBV12-3/TRBV12-4
J: TRBJ2-1
size: many
D: TRBD2
DNA: TGTGCCAGCACCTTGGGTCTAGTTAGCGGGAGAATTGGCAGCTACAATGAGCAGTTCTTC
CDR3: CASTLGLVSGRIGSYNEQFF

V: TRBV10-3
J: TRBJ2-3
size: few
D: .
DNA: TGTGCCATCAACTTCGACAGAGCAGCTAGCACAGATACGCAGTATTTT
CDR3: CAINFDRAASTDTQYF

V: TRBV7-9
J: TRBJ2-2
size: many
D: .
DNA: TGTGCCAGCAGCCCGACGGGGGTAGAAGGGGAGCTGTTTTTT
CDR3: CASSPTGVEGELFF